There are a few counts of the clone carrying this TCR beta chain. Its antigen is currently unknown. This entry is derived from a study of CD8 T cells in ankylosing spondylitis. Broader study findings: Made up of about eight highly homologous variants, a TCR beta motif appeared characteristic of ankylosing spondylitis blood.

Trimming removed 4 bases from V and 9 bases from J, with 10 bases in between. CDR1 is DFQATT and CDR2 is SNEGSKA in the germline V gene (reference sequence). The CDR3 length is 11 residues. TCR beta libraries were made by quantitative 5'-RACE with molecular barcodes. TCRdb reprocessed the 5' RACE reads with MiXCR, giving one entry per CDR3 protein. The sample holds about 750,000 distinct CDR3 sequences; roughly 20% are singletons and the top ten take 15% to 20%. The sample was blood, either unsorted or a sorted T cell fraction (not recorded which). This clonotype was sampled from a male donor with ankylosing spondylitis. The rearrangement joins TRBV20-1 to TRBJ2-4, with D perhaps matching TRBD2 (6 bases). The CDR3 loop is CSAILGGIQYF. In DNA form, the CDR3 reads TGCAGTGCTATCCTGGGGGGCATTCAGTACTTC.